These 28 T cell receptor beta chains originate from one sample sequenced in a study of control samples from healthy donors and cancer patients. The protocol was immunoSEQ multiplex PCR, while the TCRdb copy is restricted to in-frame clones and leaves out a portion. The table records about 130,000 clones, around 96% of them present only once. The sequenced sample was blood. All receptors derive from a man aged 30-40 years in good health.

The chain joins TRBV11-2 to TRBJ1-6; perhaps TRBD1 as D (6 bases). Deletions cut 4 bases from V and 0 bases from J, with 10 bases between. There are 16 residues in the CDR3. Germline CDR1 SGHAT, CDR2 FQNNGV. CDR3 sequence: CASSSLDSSYNSPLHF. CDR3 nucleotide sequence: TGTGCCAGCAGCTCCCTGGACAGCTCCTATAATTCACCCCTCCACTTT.

The CDR3 coding sequence is TGTGCCAGCAGCGCCGGAGCGTACACTGAAGCTTTCTTT. Its protein is CASSAGAYTEAFF. V is TRBV9 and J is TRBJ1-1; D unresolved. Trimming shortened V by 3 bases and J by 3 bases, and 9 bases separated the two germline ends. Germline values: CDR1 SGDLS, CDR2 YYNGEE. CDR3 length equals 13 residues.

The genes are TRBV5-4 and TRBJ1-3; 7 positions match TRBD1. CDR3 length equals 15 residues. From germline, CDR1 is SGHNT and CDR2 YYREEE (reference sequence). V was clipped by 5 bases and J by 5 bases; unmatched bases: 10. The CDR3 here is CASSQGQDRRNTIYF. In DNA, the CDR3 is TGTGCCAGCAGTCAAGGACAGGATAGGCGAAACACCATATATTTT.

This clone has just one count. CDR3: CASSWTGDYYEQYF. CDR3 DNA sequence: TGTGCCAGCAGTTGGACAGGGGATTACTACGAGCAGTACTTC. The genes are TRBV6-5 and TRBJ2-7; 9 positions match TRBD1. The CDR3 loop spans 14 amino acids. Germline CDR1 MNHEY, CDR2 SVGAGI. J lost 3 bases, V lost 4 bases, and 4 bases had no gene match.

The gene calls are TRBV7-3 and TRBJ2-3, with 9 bases matching TRBD2. The CDR3 sequence is 16 residues long. V shed 5 bases and J 6 bases; nucleotides not matched to a gene: 12. Germline CDR1 is SGHTA and CDR2 is FQGTGA. The CDR3 is CASSPQGRGGSDTQYF. The CDR3 DNA sequence: TGTGCCAGCAGCCCACAGGGGCGGGGGGGCTCGGATACGCAGTATTTT.

The genes are TRBV6-5 and TRBJ1-1; D remains ambiguous. This CDR3 comprises 14 residues. The germline V gene encodes CDR1 MNHEY and CDR2 SVGAGI. Trimming took off 6 bases at V and 1 base at J, with 12 bases between the two ends. The CDR3 bases are TGTGCCAGCAGCCCGATTCGACAGAACACTGAAGCTTTCTTT. Translating gives CASSPIRQNTEAFF.

The rearrangement joins TRBV11-1 to TRBJ2-3, with 8 bases fitting TRBD1. With 0 bases clipped from V and 0 bases from J, the junction kept 2 bases outside the gene matches. The CDR3 contains 16 residues. Germline V gene lookup returns CDR1 SGHAT and CDR2 FQDESV (reference sequence). As DNA, the CDR3 is TGTGCCAGCAGCTTAGCGACAGGGGTCAGCACAGATACGCAGTATTTT. Its protein is CASSLATGVSTDTQYF.

In its sample, this clone was seen once. The chain couples TRBV7-9 to TRBJ2-5, with TRBD1 identical over 9 bases. Germline CDR1 is SEHNR and CDR2 is FQNEAQ (reference sequence). The trim removed 4 bases at V and 2 bases at J, leaving 8 bases unmatched. The length of the CDR3 is 16 residues. CDR3 coding DNA: TGTGCCAGCAGCTCAACCCGGGACAGGGCACAAGAGACCCAGTACTTC. This sequence encodes CASSSTRDRAQETQYF.

There are a few counts of this clone. The chain uses TRBV6-1 and TRBJ2-7; TRBD1 matches 7 bases. The length of the CDR3 is 13 residues. Trimming cost V 3 bases and J 5 bases; bases outside gene matches: 4. The germline gives CDR1 MNHNS, CDR2 SASEGT. CDR3 nucleotides: TGTGCCAGCAGTGAGACAGGGACCCACGAGCAGTACTTC. This codes for CASSETGTHEQYF.

The chain's CDR3 is CATSTSRATNEKLFF. The CDR3 DNA is TGTGCCACCAGCACGTCGAGGGCAACTAATGAAAAACTGTTTTTT. The chain combines TRBV15 with TRBJ1-4; no definite D call. V was shortened by 4 bases and J by 0 bases, with 9 bases between the two germline ends. Per the germline V gene, CDR1 is LNHNV and CDR2 is YYDKDF (reference sequence). This CDR3 comprises 15 residues.

J is TRBJ2-7 and V is TRBV10-3, with 8 positions matching TRBD1. After removal of 6 bases from V and 4 bases from J, the junction contained 8 bases not matched to a gene. The CDR3 consists of 14 residues. Germline V gene data show CDR1 as ENHRY and CDR2 as SYGVKD. The CDR3, as DNA: TGTGCCATCAGGGTGGGGACAGGATTTTACGAGCAGTACTTC. The encoded protein is CAIRVGTGFYEQYF.

The rearrangement uses TRBV6-6 and TRBJ1-6, with 9 positions matching TRBD1. The CDR3 totals 15 residues. The V segment lost 6 bases and the J segment 10 bases; nucleotides outside the gene matches: 10. Germline V gene lookup returns CDR1 MNHNY and CDR2 SVGAGI (reference sequence). Written as DNA, the CDR3 is TGTGCCAGCAGCCTCGGGGACAGGGTGGGGTCACCCCTCCACTTT. Residues: CASSLGDRVGSPLHF.

The J gene is TRBJ2-3, the V gene TRBV10-3; D is ambiguous. Trimming left V 6 bases short and J 5 bases short, with 15 bases between. Looked up from germline, CDR1 is ENHRY and CDR2 is SYGVKD. This CDR3 region has 14 residues. The DNA of the CDR3 is TGTGCCATCAGCCATAGTACGAGGCAAGATACGCAGTATTTT. Residues: CAISHSTRQDTQYF.

This clone showed up just once. This rearrangement joins TRBV20-1 to TRBJ1-2; no definite D call. The V end was cut by 5 bases, the J end by 7 bases, with 11 bases between. Germline V gene data show CDR1 as DFQATT and CDR2 as SNEGSKA (reference sequence). This CDR3 region has 11 residues. The CDR3 DNA follows: TGCAGTGCTTCCCGGCCGGGTGGCTACACCTTC. This codes for CSASRPGGYTF.

The gene calls are TRBV5-1 and TRBJ2-7, with 9 nucleotides matching TRBD1. The germline V gene has CDR1 SGHRS and CDR2 YFSETQ. This CDR3 contains 14 residues. Trimming removed 4 bases from V and 2 bases from J; junction bases left unmatched: 4. In DNA, the CDR3 is TGCGCCAGCAGCCGACAGGGGGATGCCTACGAGCAGTACTTC. Its protein product is CASSRQGDAYEQYF.

Only one count was recorded for this clone. The chain couples TRBV4-3 to TRBJ2-7; 7 bases line up with TRBD1. CDR3 length: 15 amino acids. With 1 base clipped from V and 2 bases from J, the junction kept 5 bases outside the gene matches. Germline V gene data show CDR1 as LGHNA and CDR2 as YSLEER. The CDR3 reads CASSQADRAPYEQYF. The CDR3, as DNA: TGCGCCAGCAGCCAAGCTGACAGGGCACCCTACGAGCAGTACTTC.

V usage is TRBV27 and J usage is TRBJ2-7, with TRBD1 matching 8 bases. Germline V gene data show CDR1 as MNHEY and CDR2 as SMNVEV (reference sequence). V shed 2 bases and J 4 bases; nucleotides not matched to a gene: 4. The CDR3 extends over 14 amino acids. The chain's CDR3 is CASSLRRTGYEQYF. The CDR3 nucleotides read TGTGCCAGCAGTTTACGACGGACAGGGTACGAGCAGTACTTC.

The chain recombines TRBV6-5 with TRBJ1-5; weak D call: TRBD1 (5 bases). V lost 4 bases, J lost 2 bases, and 12 bases lay in between. The CDR3 covers 15 residues. Looked up from germline, CDR1 is MNHEY and CDR2 is SVGAGI. For the CDR3, the DNA is TGTGCCAGCAGTTCCCTCTCGGGACGCAATCAGCCCCAGCATTTT. This codes for CASSSLSGRNQPQHF.

This chain connects TRBV7-9 to TRBJ2-1; 7 positions agree with TRBD2. The CDR3 covers 15 residues. Germline V gives CDR1 SEHNR, CDR2 FQNEAQ (reference sequence). Trimming cost V 7 bases and J 6 bases; bases outside gene matches: 12. DNA of the CDR3: TGTGCCAGCAAGTGGGCGGGGAGGGATTTCAATGAGCAGTTCTTC. Protein sequence: CASKWAGRDFNEQFF.

This chain uses TRBV30 with TRBJ1-5; the match to TRBD1 covers 9 bases. This CDR3 has 14 residues. Germline CDR1 GTSNPN, CDR2 SVGIG (reference sequence). V shed 3 bases and J 3 bases; nucleotides not matched to a gene: 3. The DNA for the CDR3 is TGTGCCTGGAGGGGGACAGGGAACAATCAGCCCCAGCATTTT. This gives the protein CAWRGTGNNQPQHF.

This clone was detected only once. The rearrangement uses TRBV7-9 and TRBJ2-3; tentative D call: TRBD1 (5 bases). The CDR3 has 14 amino acids. Germline CDR1 is SEHNR and CDR2 is FQNEAQ (reference sequence). Trimming took 3 bases from V and 5 from J, leaving 12 bases between them. CDR3 bases: TGTGCCAGCAGCTTTTCAGGGTTCGGAGATACGCAGTATTTT. Translating gives CASSFSGFGDTQYF.

This chain connects TRBV4-1 to TRBJ1-1; D is uncertain. Trimming pared 0 bases from V and 4 bases from J, leaving 15 bases between. This CDR3 has 16 residues. The germline V gene encodes CDR1 MGHRA and CDR2 YSYEKL. This CDR3 is CASSQEGGSRATEAFF. CDR3 DNA: TGCGCCAGCAGCCAAGAGGGTGGGAGCCGAGCCACTGAAGCTTTCTTT.

The V call is TRBV5-6, the J call TRBJ1-2, with a weak D call TRBD1 (6 bases). This CDR3 spans 12 amino acids. Germline V gives CDR1 SGHDT, CDR2 YYEEEE. V lost 4 bases and J 13 bases, leaving 17 bases between the germline ends. The CDR3 DNA follows: TGTGCCAGCAGCCATCGGGCGGGACACCCCACCTTC. The encoded protein is CASSHRAGHPTF.

This sequence joins TRBV20-1 and TRBJ2-7; D may correspond to TRBD1 or TRBD2 (6 bases each). Trimming stripped 3 bases from V and 0 bases from J, with 12 bases between. CDR1 is DFQATT, CDR2 SNEGSKA, per germline (reference sequence). This CDR3 has 14 residues. Written as DNA, the CDR3 is TGCAGTGCTAGTGAGGGGGGCCCCTCCTACGAGCAGTACTTC. This encodes CSASEGGPSYEQYF.

A single count supports this clone. This chain uses TRBV6-6 with TRBJ1-4; a weak D match, TRBD1 (5 bases). The CDR3 has 15 amino acids. Trimming took off 5 bases at V and 6 bases at J, with 16 bases between the two ends. The germline gives CDR1 MNHNY, CDR2 SVGAGI (reference sequence). Written as DNA, the CDR3 is TGTGCCAGCAGTCCACTAGGAGGACATCATGAAAAACTGTTTTTT. Its translation: CASSPLGGHHEKLFF.

The CDR3: CASSPGGWVLEPQHF. In nucleotides, the CDR3 is TGTGCCAGCAGTCCAGGGGGGTGGGTTTTGGAGCCCCAGCATTTT. J is TRBJ1-5 and V is TRBV28; TRBD1 matches at 7 bases. V gave up 5 bases and J gave up 8 bases; unmatched junction bases: 12. This CDR3 region has 15 residues. Germline V gene sequence: CDR1 MDHEN, CDR2 SYDVKM.

V usage is TRBV5-1 and J usage is TRBJ1-2; 8 nucleotides match TRBD1. After removal of 4 bases from V and 7 bases from J, the junction contained 9 bases not matched to a gene. This CDR3 contains 14 residues. The germline V gene has CDR1 SGHRS and CDR2 YFSETQ. Here the CDR3 DNA reads TGCGCCAGCAGCCCGGGACAGGCGCAGGGTGGCTACACCTTC. Translated, it gives CASSPGQAQGGYTF.

V usage is TRBV28 and J usage is TRBJ1-2, with D perhaps matching TRBD1 (6 bases). The V end was cut by 5 bases, the J end by 2 bases, with 9 bases between. There are 13 residues in the CDR3. The germline CDR1 and CDR2 sequences are MDHEN and SYDVKM. CDR3 nucleotides: TGTGCCAGCAGTCCTGACAGGAACTATGGCTACACCTTC. This codes for CASSPDRNYGYTF.